Each of the 15 T cell receptor beta chains below was sequenced from the same sample in a study of tumor-infiltrating lymphocytes in primary liver carcinoma. A primer matching the constant region was used to make TCR beta cDNA from approximately 500 ng of total RNA. ARM-PCR, slightly modified, supplied the TCR beta libraries through three nested multiplex PCR rounds. Investigators reported that the first two PCR rounds, at roughly 10 cycles each, used TRBV1-TRBV30 forward primers with a C-beta reverse primer. TCRdb used MiXCR to reprocess the multiplex PCR reads, holding one entry per CDR3 protein. The table lists around 88,000 distinct CDR3 sequences, less than 75% of them singletons. Extraction of RNA together with DNA used 20-30 mg of unsorted bulk tissue. Material for sequencing was tumor-adjacent normal liver tissue. The receptors derive from a man aged 40-50 years with primary liver carcinoma and hepatitis B virus infection.

The rearrangement uses TRBV12-3 or TRBV12-4 and TRBJ1-1; D gene ambiguous. Trimming stripped 7 bases from V and 5 bases from J, with 17 bases between. The CDR3 runs 14 residues. CDR3 in amino acids: CASTLPADGTEAFF. Here the CDR3 DNA reads TGTGCCAGCACCCTTCCCGCGGACGGAACTGAAGCTTTCTTT.

Notes on this clonotype: This may arise from a read error, as a much more abundant clone is one base away. This rearrangement joins TRBV6-2 or TRBV6-3 to TRBJ2-1, with 12 bases that match TRBD1. The J segment lost 6 bases and the V segment lost 6 bases, leaving 18 bases of the junction unmatched. CDR3 length: 19 amino acids. Germline CDR1 reads MNHEY; CDR2 reads SVGEGT. The DNA for the CDR3 is TGTGCCAGCAGCCCGGGGGACAGGGGGCTGGGAATGACCTGCAATGAGCAGTTCTTC. Its protein is CASSPGDRGLGMTCNEQFF.

There are many counts of this clonotype. This chain joins TRBV6-5 and TRBJ2-7; the D gene could be TRBD1 or TRBD2 (6 bases each). Germline CDR1 MNHEY, CDR2 SVGAGI. Trimming left V 5 bases short and J 1 base short, with 18 bases between. The CDR3 length is 16 residues. This CDR3 reads CASSKNGGQASYEQYF. The CDR3, as DNA: TGTGCCAGCAGTAAGAATGGGGGGCAAGCTTCCTACGAGCAGTACTTC.

This chain links TRBV29-1 with TRBJ2-2; D is perhaps TRBD2 (5 bases). The CDR3 contains 15 residues. Per germline, CDR1 SQVTM and CDR2 ANQGSEA. Trimming pared 1 base from V and 4 bases from J, leaving 13 bases between. CDR3 sequence reads: CSVEGLVGATGELFF. CDR3 in DNA: TGCAGCGTTGAAGGCCTAGTGGGAGCCACCGGGGAGCTGTTTTTT.

On this clonotype itself: A junction boundary mismatches the germline segment, possibly from a read error. This chain connects TRBV5-1 to TRBJ2-7, with 9 nucleotides matching TRBD1. Germline CDR1 SGHRS, CDR2 YFSETQ. This CDR3 spans 15 amino acids. The CDR3 DNA reads as TGTGCCAGCAGCTTGGGGACAGGGTTCGGCTACGAGCAGTACTTC. Residues: CASSLGTGFGYEQYF.

There are many counts of this clonotype. The V call is TRBV12-5, the J call TRBJ1-5; D gene unclear. Germline V gene lookup returns CDR1 LGHNT and CDR2 FRNRAP. The CDR3 sequence is 9 residues long. V dropped 9 bases and J dropped 7 bases, with 4 bases sitting between them. CDR3 protein: CARKQPQHF. The CDR3 bases are TGTGCTAGAAAGCAGCCCCAGCATTTT.

On this clonotype itself: A much larger clone differs by one base, so this may be a read error. The J gene is TRBJ1-5, the V gene TRBV7-9, with no clear D. The tail of the sequence fits TRBJ2-3 better, so the J call may be wrong. The CDR3 spans 12 residues. CDR1 SEHNR and CDR2 FQNEAQ come from the germline V gene (reference sequence). The CDR3 is CASSHSNQPQYF. The CDR3 DNA is TGTGCCAGCAGTCATAGCAATCAGCCCCAGTATTTT.

As concerns this clonotype: The junction departs from the called germline gene at one end, perhaps through a read error. The chain uses TRBV14 and TRBJ2-5; TRBD2 is a possible D gene (5 bases). The germline V gene encodes CDR1 SGHDN and CDR2 FVKESK. CDR3 size: 12 residues. Here the CDR3 reads CASSQERETRYF. As DNA, the CDR3 is TGTGCCAGCAGCCAAGAGAGGGAGACCCGGTACTTC.

This clonotype was recorded once. One end of the junction fails to match germline, which may point to a read error. As DNA, the CDR3 is TGTGCAAGCAGCTCCACTACACCATCTAACACAGATACGCAGCATTTT. Its translation: CASSSTTPSNTDTQHF. The V gene is TRBV5-4, the J gene TRBJ2-3; D not certain. The DNA end is a closer match to TRBJ1-5, so the J assignment may be wrong. Per germline, CDR1 SGHNT and CDR2 YYREEE (reference sequence). The CDR3 runs to 16 residues.

As to this clonotype: No conserved phenylalanine or tryptophan is present at the end of the CDR3, so a read error is the likely explanation. The chain joins TRBV11-2 to TRBJ2-7; TRBD2 agrees at 10 bases. The CDR3 has 15 amino acids. With 6 bases clipped from V and 1 base from J, the junction kept 6 bases outside the gene matches. Germline-derived CDR1 and CDR2 are SGHAT and FQNNGV. In nucleotides, the CDR3 is TGTGCCAGCAGTGCTTTGACTAGCGGGTCCTACGAGCAGTACTTA. Encoded protein: CASSALTSGSYEQYL.

Notes on this clonotype: A much larger clone lies a single base off, so this may be a read error. This rearrangement joins TRBV13 to TRBJ2-1; the match to TRBD2 covers 7 bases. Germline values: CDR1 PRHDT, CDR2 FYEKMQ (reference sequence). The CDR3 runs 16 residues. The CDR3 here is CVSSPMAGVTYNEQFF. CDR3 coding DNA: TGTGTCAGCAGCCCAATGGCGGGAGTTACCTACAATGAGCAGTTCTTC. The whole variable domain, filled in from reference TRBV13 and TRBJ2-1, reads AAGVIQSPRHLIKEKRETATLKCYPIPRHDTVYWYQQGPGQDPQFLISFYEKMQSDKGSIPDRFSAQQFSDYHSELNMSSLELGDSALYFCVSSPMAGVTYNEQFFGPGTRLTVL.

In the case of this clonotype: One end of the junction varies from germline; a read error may be responsible. The rearrangement uses TRBV11-2 and TRBJ2-7; perhaps TRBD2 as D (6 bases). This CDR3 has 15 residues. Germline values: CDR1 SGHAT, CDR2 FQNNGV. The CDR3, as DNA: TGTGCCAGCAGTCAGCGCGGGGCCAGCTCCTGCGAGCAGTACTTC. Its protein product is CASSQRGASSCEQYF.

On this clonotype itself: This could be a read error, since a much larger clone is one nucleotide away. This rearrangement joins TRBV10-3 to TRBJ2-7; perhaps TRBD2 as D (5 bases). CDR1 and CDR2 (germline): ENHRY, SYGVKD. The ends were cut back, 0 bases at V and 4 bases at J, with 13 bases in the middle. This CDR3 spans 15 amino acids. The CDR3 sequence: CAISESRVSSYEQYF. The DNA of the CDR3 is TGTGCCATCAGTGAGTCGAGGGTGAGCTCTTACGAGCAGTACTTC.

Concerning this clonotype: A much larger clone differs from this one at a single base, so this may be a read error. This chain joins TRBV6-1 and TRBJ1-5; D is perhaps TRBD1 (5 bases). Germline-derived CDR1 and CDR2 are MNHNS and SASEGT. Trimming stripped 5 bases from V and 4 bases from J, with 24 bases between. This CDR3 spans 18 amino acids. The CDR3: CASSSASGAGSTNQPQHF. The CDR3 DNA is TGTGCCAGCAGTTCTGCGTCCGGGGCAGGGTCTACAAATCAGCCCCAGCATTTT.

V and J are TRBV11-2 and TRBJ1-3; the D gene is possibly TRBD1 (6 bases). V shed 2 bases and J shed 6 bases, with 14 bases lying between them. The CDR3 totals 15 residues. CDR1 is SGHAT, CDR2 FQNNGV, per germline. The CDR3 region is CASSLFGGPVNTIYF. The DNA for the CDR3 is TGTGCCAGCAGCTTATTTGGGGGCCCTGTAAACACCATATATTTT.